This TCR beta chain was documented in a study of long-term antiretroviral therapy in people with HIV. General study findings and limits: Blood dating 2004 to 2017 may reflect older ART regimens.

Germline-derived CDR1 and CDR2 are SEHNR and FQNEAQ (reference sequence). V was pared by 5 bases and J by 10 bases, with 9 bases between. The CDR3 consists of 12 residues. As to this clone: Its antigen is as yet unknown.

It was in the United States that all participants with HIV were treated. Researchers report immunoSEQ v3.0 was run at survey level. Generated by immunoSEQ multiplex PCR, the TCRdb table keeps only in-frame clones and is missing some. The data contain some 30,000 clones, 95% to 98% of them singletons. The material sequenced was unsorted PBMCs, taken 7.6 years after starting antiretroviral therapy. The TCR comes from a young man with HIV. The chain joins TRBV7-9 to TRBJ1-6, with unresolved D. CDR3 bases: TGTGCCAGCAGCCCGGGTGAGTCACCCCTCCACTTT. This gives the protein CASSPGESPLHF.